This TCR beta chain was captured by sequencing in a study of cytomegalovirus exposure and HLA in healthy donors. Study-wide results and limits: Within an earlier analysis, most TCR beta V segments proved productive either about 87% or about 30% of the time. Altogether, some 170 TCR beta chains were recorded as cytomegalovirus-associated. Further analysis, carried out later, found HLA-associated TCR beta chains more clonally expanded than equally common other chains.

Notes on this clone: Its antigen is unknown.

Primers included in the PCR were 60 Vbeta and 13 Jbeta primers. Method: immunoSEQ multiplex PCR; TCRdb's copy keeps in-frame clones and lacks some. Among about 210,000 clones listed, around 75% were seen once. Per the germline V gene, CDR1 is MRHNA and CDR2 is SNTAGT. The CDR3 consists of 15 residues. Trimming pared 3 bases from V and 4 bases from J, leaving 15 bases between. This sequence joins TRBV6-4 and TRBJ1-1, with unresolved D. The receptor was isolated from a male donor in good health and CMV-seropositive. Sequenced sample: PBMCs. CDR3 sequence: CASSDREPSGTEAFF. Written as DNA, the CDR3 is TGTGCCAGCAGTGATAGGGAGCCGAGCGGCACTGAAGCTTTCTTT.